This TCR beta chain was profiled in a study of regulatory T cells in long-lasting Graves disease. Study-wide findings and caveats: Researchers examined only peripheral blood and not thyroid tissue. For persistent Graves' patients, TCR diversity was lower than for newly diagnosed ones. Only a small sample size was used, which may have cut accuracy.

For TCR beta, libraries came from iRepertoire HTBI primers and Arm-PCR of CDR3 regions. Each CDR3 protein is one row after TCRdb ran MiXCR on the multiplex PCR reads. The sample lists some 320,000 distinct CDR3 sequences; 18% were seen once. Indicated time point: newly diagnosed GD, antithyroid drugs for less than 3 months. From RNA extracted from PBMCs, the TCR library was made. Worth noting for this clonotype: Its antigen is not known.

V lost 5 bases, J lost 4 bases, and 3 bases stayed unmatched. CDR3 size: 14 residues. Germline V lookup: CDR1 MDHEN, CDR2 SYDVKM. This TCR derives from a female donor with Graves disease. The material sequenced was peripheral blood mononuclear cells (PBMCs), taken at new diagnosis, from a patient treated with antithyroid drugs. The gene calls are TRBV28 and TRBJ1-3; 9 nucleotides align to TRBD1. DNA for the CDR3: TGTGCCAGCAGTATCACAGGGGGCGGAAACACCATATATTTT. This translates into CASSITGGGNTIYF.